This is a list of T cell receptor beta chains from one sample in a study of regulatory T cells in long-lasting Graves disease. In TCRdb, the multiplex PCR reads were re-called with MiXCR into one record per CDR3 protein. The sample has roughly 420,000 distinct CDR3 sequences, 15% seen once. Specimen: peripheral blood mononuclear cells (PBMCs), collected at new diagnosis, from a patient treated with antithyroid drugs. These receptors were taken from a female donor with Graves disease. The CDR3 runs from the conserved cysteine through the conserved F or W. A D gene is named only where the DNA matches it firmly. The size of a clone is reported for some rows only, either as once, few or many, or as a class for expanded clones.

clone_size: few; j_call: TRBJ1-3; v_call: TRBV5-5; d_call: NA; cdr3_nt: TGTGCCAGCAGCTTGTACATTCTCCGTGGCGCGCTGGGTAACACCATATATTTT; cdr3_aa: CASSLYILRGALGNTIYF
clone_size: many; j_call: TRBJ1-1; v_call: TRBV10-3; d_call: NA; cdr3_nt: TGTGCCATCAGTGAGTCAACCTTTGTCACTGAAGCTTTCTTT; cdr3_aa: CAISESTFVTEAFF
clone_size: NA; j_call: TRBJ2-7; v_call: TRBV5-1; d_call: TRBD2; cdr3_nt: TGCGCCAGCAGCTTGAGGACTAGCGGGAGCGAGCAGTACTTC; cdr3_aa: CASSLRTSGSEQYF
clone_size: few; j_call: TRBJ2-4; v_call: TRBV7-2; d_call: NA; cdr3_nt: TGTGCCAGCAGCTTATTAGGAGGGAACAGGTTCGCCAAAAACATTCAGTACTTC; cdr3_aa: CASSLLGGNRFAKNIQYF
clone_size: many; j_call: TRBJ1-6; v_call: TRBV6-4; d_call: NA; cdr3_nt: TGTGCCAGCCCCTACCCAGGGCAGGATTCACCCCTCCACTTT; cdr3_aa: CASPYPGQDSPLHF
clone_size: many; j_call: TRBJ1-2; v_call: TRBV7-9; d_call: TRBD1; cdr3_nt: TGTGCCAGCAGCGGTACAGGGGGCGACTATGGCTACACCTTC; cdr3_aa: CASSGTGGDYGYTF
clone_size: NA; j_call: TRBJ1-2; v_call: TRBV3-1; d_call: TRBD1; cdr3_nt: TGTGCCAGCAGCCAAACTCCCGGGACAGAGCCCTATGGCTACACCTTC; cdr3_aa: CASSQTPGTEPYGYTF
clone_size: many; j_call: TRBJ1-2; v_call: TRBV6-2/TRBV6-3; d_call: NA; cdr3_nt: TGTGCCAGCAGTTACCAGGGAGTGTGGGGCTACACCTTC; cdr3_aa: CASSYQGVWGYTF
clone_size: few; j_call: TRBJ1-2; v_call: TRBV20-1; d_call: TRBD1; cdr3_nt: TGCAGTGCTCTGGACAGGTTCTTTGGCTACACCTTC; cdr3_aa: CSALDRFFGYTF
clone_size: NA; j_call: TRBJ2-7; v_call: TRBV20-1; d_call: NA; cdr3_nt: TGCAGTGCTAGTGAGGGCCCGATGTACGAGCAGTACTTC; cdr3_aa: CSASEGPMYEQYF
clone_size: NA; j_call: TRBJ1-5; v_call: TRBV6-1; d_call: TRBD1; cdr3_nt: TGTGCCAGCAGTCCCGGGACAGGGAACAATCAGCCCCAGCATTTT; cdr3_aa: CASSPGTGNNQPQHF
clone_size: few; j_call: TRBJ2-1; v_call: TRBV9; d_call: TRBD1; cdr3_nt: TGTGCCAGCAGCGAGGGGACAGGGCACAATGAGCAGTTCTTC; cdr3_aa: CASSEGTGHNEQFF
clone_size: few; j_call: TRBJ2-5; v_call: TRBV5-1; d_call: NA; cdr3_nt: TGCGCCAGCAGCGCGGGACAGCAAGAGACCCAGTACTTC; cdr3_aa: CASSAGQQETQYF